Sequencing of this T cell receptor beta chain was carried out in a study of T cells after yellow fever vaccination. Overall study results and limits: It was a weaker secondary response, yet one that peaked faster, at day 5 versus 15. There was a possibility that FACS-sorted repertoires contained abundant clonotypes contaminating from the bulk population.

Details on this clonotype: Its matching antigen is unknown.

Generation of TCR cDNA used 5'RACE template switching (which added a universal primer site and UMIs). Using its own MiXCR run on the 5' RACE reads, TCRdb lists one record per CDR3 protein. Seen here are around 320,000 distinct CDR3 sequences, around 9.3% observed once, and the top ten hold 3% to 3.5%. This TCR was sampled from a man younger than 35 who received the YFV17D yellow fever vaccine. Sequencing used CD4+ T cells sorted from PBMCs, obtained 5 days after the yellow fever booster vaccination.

The CDR3 coding sequence is TGCAGTGCTCAGGACAATGAGCAGTTCTTC. Amino acids: CSAQDNEQFF. The V and J genes are TRBV20-1 and TRBJ2-1; D unresolved. The CDR3 length is 10 residues. Germline V gene sequence: CDR1 DFQATT, CDR2 SNEGSKA (reference sequence). V was pared by 5 bases and J by 5 bases, with 4 bases between.